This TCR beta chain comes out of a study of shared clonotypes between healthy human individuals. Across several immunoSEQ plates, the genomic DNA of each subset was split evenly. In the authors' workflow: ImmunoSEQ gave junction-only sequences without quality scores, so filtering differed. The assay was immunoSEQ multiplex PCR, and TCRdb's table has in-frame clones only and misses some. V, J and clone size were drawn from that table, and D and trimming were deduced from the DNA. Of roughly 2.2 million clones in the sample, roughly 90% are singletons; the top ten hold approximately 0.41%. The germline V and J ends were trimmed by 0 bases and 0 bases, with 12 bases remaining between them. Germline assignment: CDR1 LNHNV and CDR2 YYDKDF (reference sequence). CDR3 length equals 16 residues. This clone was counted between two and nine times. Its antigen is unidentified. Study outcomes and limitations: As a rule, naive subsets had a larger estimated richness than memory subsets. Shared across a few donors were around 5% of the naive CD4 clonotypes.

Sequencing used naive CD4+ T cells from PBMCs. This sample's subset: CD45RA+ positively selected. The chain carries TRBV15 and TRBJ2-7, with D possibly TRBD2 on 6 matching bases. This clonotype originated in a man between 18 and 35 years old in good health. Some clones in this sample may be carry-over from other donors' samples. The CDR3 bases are TGTGCCACCAGCAGAGATTGGAGGGATAGCTCCTACGAGCAGTACTTC. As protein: CATSRDWRDSSYEQYF. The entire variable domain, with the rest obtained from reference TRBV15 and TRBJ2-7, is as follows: DAMVIQNPRYQVTQFGKPVTLSCSQTLNHNVMYWYQQKSSQAPKLLFHYYDKDFNNEADTPDNFQSRRPNTSFCFLDIRSPGLGDTAMYLCATSRDWRDSSYEQYFGPGTRLTVT.